This TCR beta chain was recovered during a study of T cell repertoires in cytomegalovirus infection. For the study at large: Signatures in public TCR beta sequences pointed to both CMV infection and matching HLA type. Study-level findings and limits: Identification of carriers of CMV plus the relevant HLA was achieved through cumulative public TCR beta family frequency. The response measured ex vivo was dominated by TCR beta clonotypes (HLA-C-restricted and CMV-specific).

Details on this clonotype: No antigen is known for it.

Using its own MiXCR run on the reads, TCRdb lists one record per CDR3 protein. The sample lists some 700,000 distinct CDR3 sequences; around 30% were seen once. The CDR3 spans 15 residues. V was pared by 7 bases and J by 5 bases, with 12 bases of the junction left unmatched. The specimen comprised cultured PBMCs, sampled from culture after CMV antigen stimulation. The source of this sequence is a human donor in good health (CMV status not recorded). Some clones in this sample may be carry-over from other donors' samples. This chain joins TRBV12-3 or TRBV12-4 and TRBJ2-7, with 9 bases matching TRBD2. CDR3 nucleotide sequence: TGTGCCAGCACCCGGTGGGGCGGGGGGGCCAACGAGCAGTACTTC. Translated: CASTRWGGGANEQYF.